This paragraph covers one T cell receptor beta chain sequence. In the original processing: Scientists estimated how many nucleated cells there were by amplifying reference gene primers. Produced via immunoSEQ multiplex PCR; TCRdb's table is partial and in-frame only. From that table come the V and J calls and clone size; the DNA was used to work out D and trimming. The sample shows 50,000 to 60,000 clones, roughly 90% of them seen only once. This entry belongs to a study of blood T cell repertoires in COVID-19. With V trimmed by 1 base and J by 6 bases, 7 bases remained unmatched. Germline loops: CDR1 ENHRY, CDR2 SYGVKD. The CDR3 is 15 residues long.

The sample consisted of peripheral blood. This sequence joins TRBV10-3 and TRBJ2-7; the match to TRBD1 covers 9 bases. The TCR sequence derives from a woman over 75 with acute or convalescent COVID-19. CDR3 DNA sequence: TGTGCCATCAGTGAGTGGGGACAGGGAATCGGCGAGCAGTACTTC. Protein sequence: CAISEWGQGIGEQYF.